These 22 T cell receptor beta chains were sequenced from one sample in a study of blood T cell repertoires in COVID-19. Data came from immunoSEQ multiplex PCR; TCRdb stores just in-frame clones and leaves some out. The table shows around 320,000 clones, with approximately 86% occurring only once. The sequenced sample was peripheral blood. The receptors were sampled from a man aged 18 to 35 with active or convalescent COVID-19.

Here the CDR3 DNA reads TGCGCCAGCAGCTTGTTAGGGGGGGTTGATGAGCAGTTCTTC. Translation gives CASSLLGGVDEQFF. The V gene is TRBV5-1, the J gene TRBJ2-1; a weak D match, TRBD2 (7 bases). The CDR3 is made up of 14 amino acids. The germline V gene has CDR1 SGHRS and CDR2 YFSETQ. The germline V and J ends were trimmed by 1 base and 8 bases, with 13 bases remaining between them.

The V and J genes are TRBV6-4 and TRBJ2-2; TRBD1 is a possible D gene (6 bases). The CDR3 extends over 14 amino acids. Germline assignment: CDR1 MRHNA and CDR2 SNTAGT. V lost 4 bases, J lost 0 bases, and 6 bases lay in between. CDR3 bases: TGTGCCAGCAGTGGACAGGCGAACACCGGGGAGCTGTTTTTT. Translated: CASSGQANTGELFF.

V and J are TRBV7-8 and TRBJ1-1, with D possibly matching TRBD1 (6 bases). The CDR3 covers 15 residues. The ends were cut back, 4 bases at V and 5 bases at J, with 17 bases in the middle. Germline V gene sequence: CDR1 SGHVS, CDR2 FQNEAQ. In DNA, the CDR3 is TGTGCCAGCAGCTCCCTCGGGGGGGCGAGGACTGAAGCTTTCTTT. Its protein product is CASSSLGGARTEAFF.

This sequence joins TRBV28 and TRBJ1-1, with 7 bases identical to TRBD1. The trim removed 3 bases at V and 5 bases at J, leaving 6 bases unmatched. Germline CDR1 reads MDHEN; CDR2 reads SYDVKM. The CDR3 consists of 14 residues. The CDR3 bases are TGTGCCAGCAGTTTTAGAGGGGGCAGGACTGAAGCTTTCTTT. Protein sequence: CASSFRGGRTEAFF.

The chain carries TRBV5-4 and TRBJ2-1; D is unresolved. CDR1 is SGHNT, CDR2 YYREEE, per germline (reference sequence). CDR3 size: 15 residues. V was cut by 1 base and J by 0 bases, with 8 bases left in between. The CDR3 here is CASSLMGVSYNEQFF. DNA of the CDR3: TGTGCCAGCAGCTTGATGGGCGTCTCCTACAATGAGCAGTTCTTC.

The V call is TRBV5-1, the J call TRBJ2-3, with 9 bases matching TRBD1. Germline lookup yields CDR1 SGHRS and CDR2 YFSETQ. The CDR3 is 15 residues long. Trimming took 5 bases from V and 0 from J; bases not matched to a gene: 4. The CDR3 nucleotides read TGCGCCAGCAGTTTCGGGACAGGGAGCACAGATACGCAGTATTTT. The encoded protein is CASSFGTGSTDTQYF.

This clone was seen only a few times. V gene TRBV4-1 combines with J gene TRBJ1-6, with no clear D. Germline-derived CDR1 and CDR2 are MGHRA and YSYEKL. V was cut by 7 bases and J by 4 bases, with 17 bases left in between. The CDR3 totals 16 residues. The CDR3 loop reads CASTNPTAQYNSPLHF. The CDR3 coding sequence is TGCGCCAGCACTAACCCGACTGCCCAATATAATTCACCCCTCCACTTT.

V and J are TRBV7-9 and TRBJ2-5, with 7 bases fitting TRBD2. The CDR3 is made up of 18 amino acids. V was pared by 2 bases and J by 4 bases, with 16 bases of the junction left unmatched. Germline CDR1 SEHNR, CDR2 FQNEAQ (reference sequence). CDR3 loop: CASSLPLDGGRWGETQYF. DNA of the CDR3: TGTGCCAGCAGCTTACCTCTAGACGGCGGGAGATGGGGAGAGACCCAGTACTTC.

V usage is TRBV5-1 and J usage is TRBJ1-1, with D possibly matching TRBD1 (5 bases). Trimming stripped 4 bases from V and 7 bases from J, with 11 bases between. The CDR3 loop spans 12 amino acids. The germline gives CDR1 SGHRS, CDR2 YFSETQ. The CDR3 nucleotides read TGCGCCAGCAGCCGAGACAGTCATGAAGCTTTCTTT. This codes for CASSRDSHEAFF.

This clone is a singleton in its sample. The chain links TRBV11-2 to TRBJ2-3, with a tentative D call TRBD1 (6 bases). The CDR3 consists of 15 residues. Per the germline V gene, CDR1 is SGHAT and CDR2 is FQNNGV. V lost 5 bases and J lost 2, with 14 bases in between. CDR3 nucleotide sequence: TGTGCCAGCAGCCTCCTCAGGACAGACACAGATACGCAGTATTTT. It encodes CASSLLRTDTDTQYF.

The rearrangement links TRBV5-5 to TRBJ2-7; 14 bases are shared with TRBD2. The CDR3 is made up of 15 amino acids. Germline-derived CDR1 and CDR2 are SGHKS and YYEKEE (reference sequence). Trimming removed 3 bases from V and 7 bases from J; junction bases left unmatched: 6. CDR3 residues: CASSWGTSGSQEQYF. DNA of the CDR3: TGTGCCAGCAGCTGGGGGACTAGCGGGAGTCAGGAGCAGTACTTC.

V is TRBV29-1 and J is TRBJ1-4; no clear D gene. CDR1 is SQVTM, CDR2 ANQGSEA, per germline. This CDR3 has 11 residues. V was pared by 4 bases and J by 5 bases, with 5 bases between. CDR3 nucleotides: TGCAGCGTTGCCCTCAATGAAAAACTGTTTTTT. This sequence encodes CSVALNEKLFF.

This clone was recorded only once. The gene calls are TRBV7-2 and TRBJ1-3, with 9 bases fitting TRBD1. Germline CDR1 reads SGHTA; CDR2 reads FQGNSA. This CDR3 is 17 amino acids long. V lost 5 bases to trimming and J lost 1 base; unmatched junction nucleotides: 9. The CDR3 sequence: CASSPGQGIRSGNTIYF. CDR3 coding DNA: TGTGCCAGCAGCCCGGGACAGGGTATAAGGTCTGGAAACACCATATATTTT.

The V and J genes are TRBV4-1 and TRBJ2-5, with D possibly being TRBD1 (6 bases). CDR3 length equals 15 residues. The ends were cut back, 1 base at V and 4 bases at J, with 13 bases in the middle. Per the germline V gene, CDR1 is MGHRA and CDR2 is YSYEKL. The CDR3 sequence is CASSQGGHKLETQYF. CDR3 nucleotide sequence: TGCGCCAGCAGCCAAGGGGGGCACAAGCTAGAGACCCAGTACTTC.

This chain links TRBV7-2 with TRBJ1-2; TRBD1 might be the D (6 bases). The germline CDR1 and CDR2 sequences are SGHTA and FQGNSA. Trimming left V 1 base short and J 4 bases short, with 13 bases between. This CDR3 has 15 residues. DNA for the CDR3: TGTGCCAGCAGCTTAGACTACAGACAGGTCTATGGCTACACCTTC. Translated: CASSLDYRQVYGYTF.

The sample holds a few counts of this clone. V is TRBV4-3 and J is TRBJ2-5; 10 bases are shared with TRBD2. With V trimmed by 4 bases and J by 4 bases, 6 bases remained unmatched. Germline values: CDR1 LGHNA, CDR2 YSLEER. The CDR3 covers 15 residues. In DNA, the CDR3 is TGCGCCAGCAGCCGAGTAAGCGGGGGGGCAGAGACCCAGTACTTC. As protein: CASSRVSGGAETQYF.

CDR3 in amino acids: CASSVGGNQPQHF. CDR3 nucleotide sequence: TGTGCCAGCAGTGTTGGAGGCAATCAGCCCCAGCATTTT. The chain is built from TRBV12-3 or TRBV12-4 and TRBJ1-5; D not certain. This CDR3 comprises 13 residues. V lost 5 bases and J 2 bases, leaving 7 bases between the germline ends.

The chain couples TRBV6-6 to TRBJ1-2, with D perhaps TRBD1 (6 bases). The V and J ends lost 2 bases and 7 bases respectively, with 14 bases between them. The CDR3 sequence is 14 residues long. Germline V gene lookup returns CDR1 MNHNY and CDR2 SVGAGI (reference sequence). CDR3 in DNA: TGTGCCAGCAGTTACACCACACAGGGCCCTGGCTACACCTTC. Amino acid sequence: CASSYTTQGPGYTF.

The gene calls are TRBV20-1 and TRBJ2-1, with D unresolved. CDR3 length: 10 amino acids. Germline values: CDR1 DFQATT, CDR2 SNEGSKA (reference sequence). This CDR3 is CSVSRREQFF. DNA for the CDR3: TGCAGCGTCTCCCGCCGGGAGCAGTTCTTC.

This clone was detected many times. This rearrangement joins TRBV3-1 (or the pseudogene TRBV3-2) to TRBJ2-1; D unresolved. The length of the CDR3 is 18 residues. V was cut by 1 base and J by 0 bases, with 16 bases left in between. The germline gives CDR1 LGHDT, CDR2 YNNKEL (reference sequence). In nucleotides, the CDR3 is TGTGCCAGCAGCCAAGTTTTATTAGAAACGTTCTCCTACAATGAGCAGTTCTTC. Its translation: CASSQVLLETFSYNEQFF.

This sequence joins TRBV5-1 and TRBJ2-1, with 9 bases fitting TRBD2. The germline V gene encodes CDR1 SGHRS and CDR2 YFSETQ. Unmatched junction bases numbered 7, after V lost 1 base and J lost 8 bases. The CDR3 is made up of 15 amino acids. The CDR3 loop reads CASSLIGGRAHEQFF. CDR3 coding DNA: TGCGCCAGCAGCTTGATAGGCGGGAGGGCCCATGAGCAGTTCTTC.

This chain links TRBV5-8 with TRBJ1-6; no definite D call. CDR1 and CDR2 (germline): SGHTS, YDEGEE. The CDR3 loop spans 14 amino acids. With 1 base removed from V and 6 bases from J, the gap between germline ends came to 8 bases. The CDR3 loop reads CASSLPQINSPLHF. In DNA form, the CDR3 reads TGTGCCAGCAGCTTGCCGCAGATTAATTCACCCCTCCACTTT.